One and the same sample provided the 7 T cell receptor beta chains below, sequenced in a study of siplizumab effects on memory and regulatory T cells (dated by TCRdb to between 2019 and 2020). Library preparation was by the immunoSEQ multiplex PCR assay. Not all clones reach the TCRdb copy of this immuneACCESS table, which keeps in-frame sequences only. Checked studies attribute under half of the gap to unresolved V genes and leave the rest unexplained. The sample table records 80,000 to 130,000 clones; about 91% of these occur just once. The top ten hold roughly 0.78% of the sample. Material for sequencing was Tregs sorted from blood. All receptors derive from a human donor in good health.

The V gene is TRBV9, the J gene TRBJ2-2; 8 bases are shared with TRBD2. The length of the CDR3 is 16 residues. Germline CDR1 and CDR2: SGDLS and YYNGEE. V was pared by 4 bases and J by 1 base, with 6 bases of the junction left unmatched. CDR3: CASSPRTSGNTGELFF. The CDR3 coding sequence is TGTGCCAGCAGCCCACGAACTAGCGGGAACACCGGGGAGCTGTTTTTT. The entire variable domain, with the rest obtained from reference TRBV9 and TRBJ2-2, is as follows: DSGVTQTPKHLITATGQRVTLRCSPRSGDLSVYWYQQSLDQGLQFLIQYYNGEERAKGNILERFSAQQFPDLHSELNLSSLELGDSALYFCASSPRTSGNTGELFFGEGSRLTVL.

The chain has TRBV15 and TRBJ1-2, with TRBD1 matching 7 bases. The ends lost 1 base at V and 7 bases at J; junction bases unmatched: 6. CDR1 and CDR2 from the germline V gene are LNHNV and YYDKDF (reference sequence). The CDR3 is made up of 14 amino acids. In DNA form, the CDR3 reads TGTGCCACCAGCAGAGCACAGGGGTACGGTGGCTACACCTTC. Protein: CATSRAQGYGGYTF.

V and J are TRBV18 and TRBJ2-5; D gene uncertain. Germline CDR1 KGHSH, CDR2 LQKENI. The CDR3 is 11 amino acids. V was cut by 3 bases and J by 5 bases, with 4 bases left in between. CDR3 sequence (DNA): TGTGCCAGCTCACCTTCTGAGACCCAGTACTTC. Protein product: CASSPSETQYF.

The V gene is TRBV7-9, the J gene TRBJ2-7; TRBD2 aligns across 8 bases. With 3 bases clipped from V and 4 bases from J, the junction kept 5 bases outside the gene matches. CDR1 SEHNR and CDR2 FQNEAQ come from the germline V gene (reference sequence). CDR3 length equals 14 residues. The CDR3 DNA follows: TGTGCCAGCAGCTTTGGTAGCGGGAAATACGAGCAGTACTTC. Its translation is CASSFGSGKYEQYF.

The chain couples TRBV7-2 to TRBJ1-5; TRBD1 is a possible D gene (6 bases). There are 17 residues in the CDR3. V was cut by 1 base and J by 1 base, with 14 bases left in between. The germline CDR1 and CDR2 sequences are SGHTA and FQGNSA. The CDR3 loop is CASSLGGGGGSNQPQHF. Written as DNA, the CDR3 is TGTGCCAGCAGCTTAGGAGGAGGGGGAGGGAGCAATCAGCCCCAGCATTTT.

The CDR3, as DNA: TGTGCCAGCAAGCTTGGCGGGGGGGATGGCTACACCTTC. Translating gives CASKLGGGDGYTF. The rearrangement uses TRBV2 and TRBJ1-2, with D maybe TRBD1 (5 bases). Trimming pared 7 bases from V and 6 bases from J, leaving 15 bases between. Germline assignment: CDR1 SNHLY and CDR2 FYNNEI. This CDR3 has 13 residues. The full variable domain, its missing parts supplied by reference TRBV2 and TRBJ1-2, is EPEVTQTPSHQVTQMGQEVILRCVPISNHLYFYWYRQILGQKVEFLVSFYNNEISEKSEIFDDQFSVERPDGSNFTLKIRSTKLEDSAMYFCASKLGGGDGYTFGSGTRLTVV.

CDR3: CASSRELGEKLFF. CDR3 nucleotides: TGTGCCAGCAGTCGGGAACTTGGCGAAAAACTGTTTTTT. The rearrangement links TRBV6-5 to TRBJ1-4; D gene uncertain. Germline CDR1 is MNHEY and CDR2 is SVGAGI. The CDR3 has 13 residues. Trimming removed 5 bases from V and 8 bases from J, with 12 bases in between.